The TCR beta chain described here comes from a study of T cell responses to AZD1222 COVID-19 vaccine. Study-level background: Second doses that came at about 4 or about 12 weeks were put together. General study results and limits: Spike-specific TCRs gained breadth and depth after people received two AZD1222 doses. There were mostly white British donors and more females than males, and clonal diversity was possibly underestimated. The reported proportion of spike-specific TCRs targeting unmutated variant regions was nearly half.

This CDR3 has 15 residues. CDR1 and CDR2 from the germline V gene are MNHEY and SVGAGI. Trimming cost V 5 bases and J 4 bases, with 17 bases left between them. Concerning this clone: Its target is unknown.

The assay was immunoSEQ multiplex PCR, and TCRdb's table has in-frame clones only and misses some. Altogether 150,000 to 200,000 clones are present, roughly nine tenths being singletons, with the ten largest covering 1.5% to 2%. This receptor was obtained from an adult in good health. The gene calls are TRBV6-5 and TRBJ1-2; D perhaps matches TRBD1 (5 bases). The source material was peripheral blood, sampled on day 0 of AZD1222 vaccination. The CDR3 here is CASSLGTAKVYGYTF. Here the CDR3 DNA reads TGTGCCAGCAGTCTCGGGACCGCTAAGGTCTATGGCTACACCTTC.